This TCR beta chain derives from a study of blood T cell repertoires in COVID-19. Germline V CDR1 and CDR2: LGHDT, YNNKEL (reference sequence). The CDR3 sequence is 13 residues long. Trimming at V came to 4 bases and at J to 8 bases, leaving 4 bases not matched to a gene. Clones were sequenced by immunoSEQ multiplex PCR, and TCRdb holds only the in-frame ones, with some missing. The repertoire has about 73,000 clones, roughly nine tenths of them found once; the top ten carry about 10%. The chain has TRBV3-1 (or the pseudogene TRBV3-2) and TRBJ2-2, with 7 bases identical to TRBD2. The sequence derives from a man at least 80 years old with acute or convalescent COVID-19. Specimen: peripheral blood. CDR3 amino acids: CASSRWGGGELFF. The DNA for the CDR3 is TGTGCCAGCAGCCGGTGGGGAGGGGGGGAGCTGTTTTTT.